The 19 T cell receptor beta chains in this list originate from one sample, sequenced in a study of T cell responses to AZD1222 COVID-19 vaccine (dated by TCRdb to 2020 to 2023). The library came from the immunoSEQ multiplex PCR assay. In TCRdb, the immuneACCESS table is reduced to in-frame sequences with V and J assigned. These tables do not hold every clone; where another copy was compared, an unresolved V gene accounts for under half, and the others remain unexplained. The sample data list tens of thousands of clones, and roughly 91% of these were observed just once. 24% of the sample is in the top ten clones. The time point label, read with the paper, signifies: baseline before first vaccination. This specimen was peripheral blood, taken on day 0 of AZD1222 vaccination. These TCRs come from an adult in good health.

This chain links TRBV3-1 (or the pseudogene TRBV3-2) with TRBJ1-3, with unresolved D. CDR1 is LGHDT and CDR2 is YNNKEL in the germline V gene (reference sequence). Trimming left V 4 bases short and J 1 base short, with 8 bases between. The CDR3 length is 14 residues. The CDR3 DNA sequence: TGTGCCAGCAGCCGTACGGGATCTGGAAACACCATATATTTT. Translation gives CASSRTGSGNTIYF.

The CDR3 reads CASSSLSGGGRGGGELFF. Written as DNA, the CDR3 is TGTGCCAGCAGTTCCCTTTCCGGCGGGGGTCGAGGGGGCGGGGAGCTGTTTTTT. The chain carries TRBV27 and TRBJ2-2; perhaps TRBD2 as D (7 bases). This CDR3 is built from 18 residues. The germline V gene has CDR1 MNHEY and CDR2 SMNVEV (reference sequence). The V end was cut by 4 bases, the J end by 7 bases, with 25 bases between.

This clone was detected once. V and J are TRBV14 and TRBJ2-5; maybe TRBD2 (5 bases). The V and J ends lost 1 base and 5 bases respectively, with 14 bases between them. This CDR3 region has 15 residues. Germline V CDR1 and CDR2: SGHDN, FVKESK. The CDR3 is CASSQVTPRRETQYF. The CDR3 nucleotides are TGTGCCAGCAGCCAAGTAACTCCCCGGAGGGAGACCCAGTACTTC.

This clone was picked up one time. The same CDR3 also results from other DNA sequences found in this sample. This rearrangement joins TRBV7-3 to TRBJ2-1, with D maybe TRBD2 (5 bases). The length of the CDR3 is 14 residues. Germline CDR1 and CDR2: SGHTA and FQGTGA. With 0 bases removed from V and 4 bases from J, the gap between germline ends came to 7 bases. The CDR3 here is CASSLTGGYNEQFF. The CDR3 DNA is TGTGCCAGCAGCTTAACAGGAGGTTACAATGAGCAGTTCTTC.

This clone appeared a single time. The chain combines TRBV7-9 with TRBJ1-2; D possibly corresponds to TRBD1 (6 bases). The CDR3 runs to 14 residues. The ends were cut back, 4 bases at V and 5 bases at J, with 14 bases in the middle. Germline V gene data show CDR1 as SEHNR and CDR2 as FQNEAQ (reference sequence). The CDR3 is CASSSGQSYYGYTF. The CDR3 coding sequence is TGTGCCAGCAGCTCAGGACAGAGCTATTATGGCTACACCTTC.

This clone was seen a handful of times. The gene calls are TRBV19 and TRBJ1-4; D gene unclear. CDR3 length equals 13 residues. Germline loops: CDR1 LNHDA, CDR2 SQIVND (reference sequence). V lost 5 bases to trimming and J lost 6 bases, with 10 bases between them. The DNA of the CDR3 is TGTGCCAGTAGTGACTCCGTGGATGAAAAACTGTTTTTT. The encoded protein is CASSDSVDEKLFF. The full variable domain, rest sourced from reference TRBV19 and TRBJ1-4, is DGGITQSPKYLFRKEGQNVTLSCEQNLNHDAMYWYRQDPGQGLRLIYYSQIVNDFQKGDIAEGYSVSREKKESFPLTVTSAQKNPTAFYLCASSDSVDEKLFFGSGTQLSVL.

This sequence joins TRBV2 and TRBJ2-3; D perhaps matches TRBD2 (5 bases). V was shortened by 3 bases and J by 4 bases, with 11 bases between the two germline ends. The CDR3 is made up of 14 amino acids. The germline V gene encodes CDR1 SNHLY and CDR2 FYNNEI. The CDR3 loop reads CASSDRRTADTQYF. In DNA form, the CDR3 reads TGTGCCAGCAGTGACAGGAGGACGGCAGATACGCAGTATTTT.

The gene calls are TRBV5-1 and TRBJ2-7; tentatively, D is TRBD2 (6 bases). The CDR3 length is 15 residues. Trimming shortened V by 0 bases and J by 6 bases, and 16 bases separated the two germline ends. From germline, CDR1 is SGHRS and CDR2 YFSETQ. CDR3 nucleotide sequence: TGCGCCAGCAGCTTGGAACCGGAGCGGGTGAGCGAGCAGTACTTC. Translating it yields CASSLEPERVSEQYF.

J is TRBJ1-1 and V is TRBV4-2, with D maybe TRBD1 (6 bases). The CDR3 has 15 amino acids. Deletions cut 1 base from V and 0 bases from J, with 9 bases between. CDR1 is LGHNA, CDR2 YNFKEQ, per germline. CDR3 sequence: CASSQVTGMNTEAFF. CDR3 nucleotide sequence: TGTGCCAGCAGCCAAGTAACAGGGATGAACACTGAAGCTTTCTTT.

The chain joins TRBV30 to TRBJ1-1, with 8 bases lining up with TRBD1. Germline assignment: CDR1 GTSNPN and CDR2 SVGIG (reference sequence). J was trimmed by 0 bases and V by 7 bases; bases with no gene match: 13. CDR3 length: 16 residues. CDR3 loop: CAFRTGKGVMNTEAFF. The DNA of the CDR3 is TGTGCCTTCCGGACAGGGAAGGGAGTTATGAACACTGAAGCTTTCTTT.

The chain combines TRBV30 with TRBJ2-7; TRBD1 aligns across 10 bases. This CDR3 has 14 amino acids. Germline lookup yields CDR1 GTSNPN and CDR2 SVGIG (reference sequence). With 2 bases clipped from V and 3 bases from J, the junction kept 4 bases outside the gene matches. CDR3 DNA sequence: TGTGCCTGGAGTCCAGGGACAGGGGACTACGAGCAGTACTTC. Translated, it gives CAWSPGTGDYEQYF.

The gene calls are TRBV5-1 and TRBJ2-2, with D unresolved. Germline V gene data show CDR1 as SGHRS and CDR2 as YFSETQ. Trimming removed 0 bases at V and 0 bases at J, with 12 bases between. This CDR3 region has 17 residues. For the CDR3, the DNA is TGCGCCAGCAGCTTGGATCCTATATCGACGAACACCGGGGAGCTGTTTTTT. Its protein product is CASSLDPISTNTGELFF.

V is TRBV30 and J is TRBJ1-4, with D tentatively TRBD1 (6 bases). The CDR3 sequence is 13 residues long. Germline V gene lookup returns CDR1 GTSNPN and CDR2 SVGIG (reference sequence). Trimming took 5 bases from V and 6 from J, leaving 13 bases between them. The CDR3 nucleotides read TGTGCCTGGTCCACAGGGCCTTATGAAAAACTGTTTTTT. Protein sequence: CAWSTGPYEKLFF.

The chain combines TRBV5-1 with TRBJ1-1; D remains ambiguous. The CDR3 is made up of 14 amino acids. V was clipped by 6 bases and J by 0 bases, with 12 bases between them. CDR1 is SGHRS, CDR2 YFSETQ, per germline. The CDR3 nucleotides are TGCGCCAGCACCTCTCAAGACATGAACACTGAAGCTTTCTTT. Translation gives CASTSQDMNTEAFF. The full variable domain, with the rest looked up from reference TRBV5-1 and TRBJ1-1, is KAGVTQTPRYLIKTRGQQVTLSCSPISGHRSVSWYQQTPGQGLQFLFEYFSETQRNKGNFPGRFSGRQFSNSRSEMNVSTLELGDSALYLCASTSQDMNTEAFFGQGTRLTVV.

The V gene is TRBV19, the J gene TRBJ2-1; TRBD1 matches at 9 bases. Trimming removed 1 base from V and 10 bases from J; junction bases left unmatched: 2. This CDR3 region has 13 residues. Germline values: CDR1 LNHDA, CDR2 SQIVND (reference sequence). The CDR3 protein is CASSIGTGAEQFF. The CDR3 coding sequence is TGTGCCAGTAGTATAGGGACAGGGGCCGAGCAGTTCTTC. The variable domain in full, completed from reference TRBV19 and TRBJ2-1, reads DGGITQSPKYLFRKEGQNVTLSCEQNLNHDAMYWYRQDPGQGLRLIYYSQIVNDFQKGDIAEGYSVSREKKESFPLTVTSAQKNPTAFYLCASSIGTGAEQFFGPGTRLTVL.

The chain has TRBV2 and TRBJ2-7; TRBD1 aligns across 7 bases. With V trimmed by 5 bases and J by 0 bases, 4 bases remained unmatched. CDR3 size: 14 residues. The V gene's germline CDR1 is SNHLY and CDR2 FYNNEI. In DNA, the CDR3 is TGTGCCAGCAGTATGGACAGGAGCTCCTACGAGCAGTACTTC. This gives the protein CASSMDRSSYEQYF.

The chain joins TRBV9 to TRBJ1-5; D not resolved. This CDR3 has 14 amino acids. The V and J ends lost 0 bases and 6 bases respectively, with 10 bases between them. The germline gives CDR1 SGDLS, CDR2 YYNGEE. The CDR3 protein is CASSVERSGQPQHF. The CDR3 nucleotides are TGTGCCAGCAGCGTAGAGCGGTCAGGTCAGCCCCAGCATTTT.

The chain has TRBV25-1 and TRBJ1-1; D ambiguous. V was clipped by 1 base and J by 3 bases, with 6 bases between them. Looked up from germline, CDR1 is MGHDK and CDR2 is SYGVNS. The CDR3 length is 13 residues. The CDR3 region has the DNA TGTGCCAGCAGTGAATCCGGGTACACTGAAGCTTTCTTT. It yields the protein CASSESGYTEAFF.

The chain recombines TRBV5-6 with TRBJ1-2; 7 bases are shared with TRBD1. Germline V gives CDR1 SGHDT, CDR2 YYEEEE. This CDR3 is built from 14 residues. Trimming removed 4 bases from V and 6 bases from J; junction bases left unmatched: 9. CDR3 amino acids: CASSGTTGLHGYTF. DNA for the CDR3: TGTGCCAGCAGCGGAACGACAGGGTTACATGGCTACACCTTC.